A selection of T cell receptor beta chains follows, all from one sample in a study of beta chain features in type 1 diabetes. Clones were sequenced by immunoSEQ multiplex PCR, and TCRdb holds only the in-frame ones, with some missing. The table has 250,000 or so clones, approximately 15% seen once. The source material was naive CD4+ T cells from blood. Receptors originate from a man aged 25-45 years with type 1 diabetes. The CDR3 runs from the conserved cysteine through the conserved F or W. D genes are given only for firm matches. The size of a clone is reported for some rows only, either as once, few or many, or as a class for expanded clones.

d_call j_call clone_size cdr3_length v_call cdr3_nt cdr3_aa
- TRBJ2-3 - 14 TRBV9 TGTGCCAGCAGCGTACGGGGTTGGGGTAATACGCAGTATTTT CASSVRGWGNTQYF
TRBD2 TRBJ2-5 - 14 TRBV5-1 TGCGCCAGCAGCCTCGGGGGGGCCCAAGAGACCCAGTACTTC CASSLGGAQETQYF
TRBD2 TRBJ2-1 few 17 TRBV11-2 TGTGCCAGCAGCGGCTGGACTAGCGGGGGGGGGCACAATGAGCAGTTCTTC CASSGWTSGGGHNEQFF
- TRBJ2-2 - 14 TRBV14 TGTGCCAGCAGCCCGCAGGTGTACACCGGGGAGCTGTTTTTT CASSPQVYTGELFF
- TRBJ2-5 - 16 TRBV5-1 TGCGCCAGCAGCTTGGAACCCAGGGTAAACCAAGAGACCCAGTACTTC CASSLEPRVNQETQYF
TRBD1 TRBJ2-4 few 16 TRBV4-1 TGCGCCAGCAGCCACCCGGGACAGGGGGCCAAAAACATTCAGTACTTC CASSHPGQGAKNIQYF
TRBD1 TRBJ1-1 - 15 TRBV30 TGTGCCTGGAGTTCTTCCCAGGGGGCGAAAGTTGAAGCTTTCTTT CAWSSSQGAKVEAFF
TRBD1 TRBJ2-3 - 15 TRBV5-4 TGTGCCAGCAGCTTGCCGGGACAGGGGACAGATACGCAGTATTTT CASSLPGQGTDTQYF
TRBD2 TRBJ2-3 few 15 TRBV11-3 TGTGCCAGCAGCTTAAGCGGGGGTGGAGCAGATACGCAGTATTTT CASSLSGGGADTQYF
TRBD1 TRBJ2-7 - 13 TRBV10-3 TGTGCCATCACGAGAGGACAGGACCACGAGCAGTACTTC CAITRGQDHEQYF
- TRBJ1-1 - 14 TRBV7-9 TGTGCCAGCAGCTTAGCCGGGGGATTCGGCGAAGCTTTCTTT CASSLAGGFGEAFF
- TRBJ1-1 - 13 TRBV7-2 TGTGCCAGCAGCTTCTACGGTAGAACTGAAGCTTTCTTT CASSFYGRTEAFF
TRBD1 TRBJ1-3 few 16 TRBV5-1 TGCGCCAGCAGCAGGACAGGGGGCGCCTCTGGAAACACCATATATTTT CASSRTGGASGNTIYF
- TRBJ1-4 few 17 TRBV4-1 TGCGCCAGCAGCCATGAATCCGACGGGTCAACTAATGAAAAACTGTTTTTT CASSHESDGSTNEKLFF
- TRBJ1-1 - 11 TRBV27 TGTGCCAGCAGTTCCCTCACTGAAGCTTTCTTT CASSSLTEAFF
TRBD1 TRBJ2-7 few 15 TRBV5-6 TGTGCCAGCAGGGCCGGGACAGGGGGCTCCAACGAGCAGTACTTC CASRAGTGGSNEQYF
TRBD1 TRBJ1-4 - 15 TRBV27 TGTGCCAGCAGGACGGACAGGATCATTGGGGAAAAACTGTTTTTT CASRTDRIIGEKLFF
- TRBJ2-3 - 11 TRBV7-2 TGTGCCAGCAGGAGGGCGGATACGCAGTATTTT CASRRADTQYF
TRBD2 TRBJ2-2 - 14 TRBV6-6 TGTGCCAGCGGGGAGGGGTTGAACACCGGGGAGCTGTTTTTT CASGEGLNTGELFF
- TRBJ2-2 - 10 TRBV7-9 TGTGCCACCGGGGACGGGGAGCTGTTTTTT CATGDGELFF
TRBD1 TRBJ2-7 - 14 TRBV5-6 TGTGCCAGCAGCTTGGCCGGGACAGATTACGAGCAGTACTTC CASSLAGTDYEQYF
TRBD1 TRBJ1-3 few 15 TRBV7-2 TGTGCCAGCAGCTTAGGGGGACAGGGTGTAAACACCATATATTTT CASSLGGQGVNTIYF
TRBD1 TRBJ2-5 few 15 TRBV11-2 TGTGCCAGCAGCCATGGACAGGGGTCCCAAGAGACCCAGTACTTC CASSHGQGSQETQYF
- TRBJ2-3 - 16 TRBV7-2 TGTGCCAGCAGCTTAGGGGGGGTGTTGAGCACAGATACGCAGTATTTT CASSLGGVLSTDTQYF
TRBD1 TRBJ2-5 - 12 TRBV10-3 TGTGCCACAGGACAGGGACAGGAGACCCAGTACTTC CATGQGQETQYF
- TRBJ1-1 - 14 TRBV7-2 TGTGCCAGCAGCTCCCCGCAGGGGAACACTGAAGCTTTCTTT CASSSPQGNTEAFF
TRBD1 TRBJ2-7 few 15 TRBV7-7 TGTGCCAGCAGCCCCGGGACAGCCCTATCCCACGAGCAGTACTTC CASSPGTALSHEQYF
TRBD1 TRBJ1-5 - 15 TRBV7-9 TGTGCCAGCAGCAATAACAGGGGGTACAATCAGCCCCAGCATTTT CASSNNRGYNQPQHF
TRBD1 TRBJ1-2 - 14 TRBV2 TGTGCCAGCAGTGAGAGGACAGGGGGAAGTGGCTACACCTTC CASSERTGGSGYTF
TRBD1 TRBJ2-3 - 15 TRBV6-1 TGTGCCAGCAGGGTAGGGACAGCTAGCACAGATACGCAGTATTTT CASRVGTASTDTQYF
- TRBJ2-5 few 16 TRBV9 TGTGCCAGCAGCGTAGCTACAGGGACCGGACAAGAGACCCAGTACTTC CASSVATGTGQETQYF
- TRBJ1-1 - 12 TRBV10-3 TGTGCCATCAGCGCGCTGAACACTGAAGCTTTCTTT CAISALNTEAFF